This record looks at one TCR beta chain sequence and its context. V dropped 0 bases and J dropped 6 bases, with 8 bases sitting between them. The CDR3 runs 13 residues. Germline loops: CDR1 MNHEY, CDR2 SMNVEV (reference sequence). Measured with immunoSEQ multiplex PCR; TCRdb has only the in-frame clones, and not every one. The repertoire consists of tens of thousands of clones, with around 94% occurring once and the leading ten covering roughly 0.37%. The source of the sample is a study of technical replicates of blood from a few donors. The chain employs TRBV27 and TRBJ1-2; D remains ambiguous. What was sequenced was T cells isolated from PBMCs. The sequence was collected from a human donor in good health. CDR3 protein: CASSLSLGDGYTF. Written as DNA, the CDR3 is TGTGCCAGCAGTTTATCGTTGGGAGATGGCTACACCTTC.